The 2 T cell receptor beta chains below were found in one sample sequenced in a study of vaccination effects on CD4 cells after COVID-19. Culturing for nine to ten days preceded CD4+ T cell isolation. All participants had two doses of either the BNT162b2 or mRNA-1273 vaccine. These TCRs' antigens remain unknown. The method was immunoSEQ multiplex PCR; TCRdb's version includes in-frame clones alone and lacks a portion of them. The table includes tens of thousands of clones, around 70% detected once. The sequencing used CD4+ T cells from PBMCs cultured without peptide, collected after COVID-19 vaccination. The receptor source for this set is a human donor who received a COVID-19 vaccine.

The chain employs TRBV25-1 and TRBJ2-3, with unresolved D. V lost 3 bases and J 6 bases, leaving 16 bases between the germline ends. The CDR3 loop spans 15 amino acids. Germline-derived CDR1 and CDR2 are MGHDK and SYGVNS. This CDR3 reads CASSDPLTDWDTQYF. CDR3 nucleotide sequence: TGTGCCAGCAGTGACCCCCTCACAGACTGGGATACGCAGTATTTT.

V usage is TRBV25-1 and J usage is TRBJ1-4; no clear D. The CDR3 is made up of 12 amino acids. Germline-derived CDR1 and CDR2 are MGHDK and SYGVNS. The V end lost 6 bases, the J end lost 8 bases, and 10 bases lay between the germline ends. As DNA, the CDR3 is TGTGCCAGCAGCATGCCGGCCGAAAAACTGTTTTTT. This sequence encodes CASSMPAEKLFF. The variable domain in full, with the rest retrieved from reference TRBV25-1 and TRBJ1-4, is EADIYQTPRYLVIGTGKKITLECSQTMGHDKMYWYQQDPGMELHLIHYSYGVNSTEKGDLSSESTVSRIRTEHFPLTLESARPSHTSQYLCASSMPAEKLFFGSGTQLSVL.